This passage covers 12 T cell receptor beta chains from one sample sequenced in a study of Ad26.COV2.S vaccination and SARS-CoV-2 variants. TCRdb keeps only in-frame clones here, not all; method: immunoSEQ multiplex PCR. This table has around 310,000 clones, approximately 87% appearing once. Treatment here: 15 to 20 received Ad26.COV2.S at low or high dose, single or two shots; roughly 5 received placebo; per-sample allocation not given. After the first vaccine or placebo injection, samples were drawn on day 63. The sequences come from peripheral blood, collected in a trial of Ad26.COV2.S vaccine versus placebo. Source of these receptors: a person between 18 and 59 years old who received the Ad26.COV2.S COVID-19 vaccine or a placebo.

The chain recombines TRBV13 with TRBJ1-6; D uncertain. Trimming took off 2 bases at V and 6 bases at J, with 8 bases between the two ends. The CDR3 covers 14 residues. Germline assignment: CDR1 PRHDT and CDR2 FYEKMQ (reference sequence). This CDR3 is CASSLWGGNSPLHF. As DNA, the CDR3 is TGTGCCAGCAGCTTATGGGGAGGTAATTCACCCCTCCACTTT.

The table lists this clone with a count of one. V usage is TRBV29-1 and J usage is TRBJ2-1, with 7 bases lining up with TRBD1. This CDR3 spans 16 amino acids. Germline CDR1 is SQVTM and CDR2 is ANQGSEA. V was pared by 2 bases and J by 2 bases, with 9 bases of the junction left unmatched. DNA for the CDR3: TGCAGCGTTGAAAGGGTGGACAGGTGGGCCTACAATGAGCAGTTCTTC. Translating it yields CSVERVDRWAYNEQFF.

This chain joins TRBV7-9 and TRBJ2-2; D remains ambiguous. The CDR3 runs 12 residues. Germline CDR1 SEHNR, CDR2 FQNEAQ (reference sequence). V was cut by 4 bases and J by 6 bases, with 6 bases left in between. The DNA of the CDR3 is TGTGCCAGCAGCTACGACTCCGGGGAGCTGTTTTTT. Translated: CASSYDSGELFF.

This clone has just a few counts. DNA of the CDR3: TGTGCCAGCAGCTTAGGAGGGGGTGGTGCGAACACTGAAGCTTTCTTT. Translated, it gives CASSLGGGGANTEAFF. This chain connects TRBV11-3 to TRBJ1-1; D is possibly TRBD1 (6 bases). This CDR3 comprises 16 residues. V was cut by 1 base and J by 1 base, with 13 bases left in between. Germline V gene data show CDR1 as SGHNT and CDR2 as YENEEA.

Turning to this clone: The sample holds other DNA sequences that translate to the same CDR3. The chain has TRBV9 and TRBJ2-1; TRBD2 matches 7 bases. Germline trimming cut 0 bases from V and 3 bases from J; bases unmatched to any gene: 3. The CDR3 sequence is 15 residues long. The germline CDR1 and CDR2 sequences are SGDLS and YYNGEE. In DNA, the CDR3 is TGTGCCAGCAGCGTAGTGTCTAGCGGCTACAATGAGCAGTTCTTC. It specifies CASSVVSSGYNEQFF.

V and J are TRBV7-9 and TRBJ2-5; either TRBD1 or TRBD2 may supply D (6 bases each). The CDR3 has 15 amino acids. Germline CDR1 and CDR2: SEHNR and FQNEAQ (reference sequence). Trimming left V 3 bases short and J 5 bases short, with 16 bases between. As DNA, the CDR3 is TGTGCCAGCAGCTTCGCCGGGGGCGACTGGGAGACCCAGTACTTC. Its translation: CASSFAGGDWETQYF.

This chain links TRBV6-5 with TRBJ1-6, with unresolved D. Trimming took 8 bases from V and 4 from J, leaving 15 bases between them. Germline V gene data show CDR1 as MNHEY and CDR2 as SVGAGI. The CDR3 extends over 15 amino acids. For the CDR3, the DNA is TGTGCCAGCGCAGCAATAGGGTTTTATAATTCACCCCTCCACTTT. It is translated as CASAAIGFYNSPLHF.

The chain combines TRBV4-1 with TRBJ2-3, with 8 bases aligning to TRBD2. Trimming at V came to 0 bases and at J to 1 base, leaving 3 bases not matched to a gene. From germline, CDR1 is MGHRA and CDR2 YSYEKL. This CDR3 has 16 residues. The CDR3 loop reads CASSQEGAGGTDTQYF. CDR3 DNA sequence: TGCGCCAGCAGCCAAGAAGGAGCGGGGGGCACAGATACGCAGTATTTT.

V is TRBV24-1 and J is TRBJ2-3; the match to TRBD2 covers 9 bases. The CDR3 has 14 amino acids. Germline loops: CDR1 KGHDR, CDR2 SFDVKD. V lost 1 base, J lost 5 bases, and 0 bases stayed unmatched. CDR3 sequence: CATSDLLAGDTQYF. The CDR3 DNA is TGTGCCACCAGTGATTTACTAGCGGGAGATACGCAGTATTTT.

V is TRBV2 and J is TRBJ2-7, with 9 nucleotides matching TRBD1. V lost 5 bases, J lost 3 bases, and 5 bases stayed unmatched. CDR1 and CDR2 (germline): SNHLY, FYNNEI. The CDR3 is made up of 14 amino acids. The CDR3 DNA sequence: TGTGCCAGCAGTTACGGGACAGGGCGCTACGAGCAGTACTTC. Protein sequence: CASSYGTGRYEQYF.

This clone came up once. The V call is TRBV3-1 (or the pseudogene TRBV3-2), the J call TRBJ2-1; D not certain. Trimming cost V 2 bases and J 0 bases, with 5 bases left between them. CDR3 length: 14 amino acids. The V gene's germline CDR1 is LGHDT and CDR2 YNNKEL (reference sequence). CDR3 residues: CASSQIPSYNEQFF. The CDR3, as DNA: TGTGCCAGCAGCCAAATACCCTCCTACAATGAGCAGTTCTTC.

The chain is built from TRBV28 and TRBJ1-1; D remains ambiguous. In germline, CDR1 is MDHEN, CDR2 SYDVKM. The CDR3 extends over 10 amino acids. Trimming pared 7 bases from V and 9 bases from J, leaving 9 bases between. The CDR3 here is CASIGEQAFF. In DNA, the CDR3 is TGTGCCAGCATTGGGGAGCAAGCTTTCTTT.